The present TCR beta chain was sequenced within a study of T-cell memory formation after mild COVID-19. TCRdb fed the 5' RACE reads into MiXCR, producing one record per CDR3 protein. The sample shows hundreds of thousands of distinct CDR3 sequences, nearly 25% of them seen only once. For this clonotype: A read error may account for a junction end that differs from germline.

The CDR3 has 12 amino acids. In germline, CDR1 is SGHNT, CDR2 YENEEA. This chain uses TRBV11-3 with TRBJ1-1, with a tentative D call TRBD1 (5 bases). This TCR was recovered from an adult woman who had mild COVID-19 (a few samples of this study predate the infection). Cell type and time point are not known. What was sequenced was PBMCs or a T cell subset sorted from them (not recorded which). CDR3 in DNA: TGTGCCAGCAGCTCCCCATCCGGGACCCCGATCTTT. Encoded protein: CASSSPSGTPIF.